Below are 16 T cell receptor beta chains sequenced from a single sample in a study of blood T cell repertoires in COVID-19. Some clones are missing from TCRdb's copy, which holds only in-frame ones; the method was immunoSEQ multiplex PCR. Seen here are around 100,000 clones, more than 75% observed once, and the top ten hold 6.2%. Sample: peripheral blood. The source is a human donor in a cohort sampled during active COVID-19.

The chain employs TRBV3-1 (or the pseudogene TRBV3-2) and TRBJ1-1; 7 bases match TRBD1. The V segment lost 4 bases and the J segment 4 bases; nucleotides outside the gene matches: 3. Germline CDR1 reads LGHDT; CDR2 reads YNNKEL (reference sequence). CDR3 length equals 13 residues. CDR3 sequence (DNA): TGTGCCAGCAGCCTCGGACAGGTCACTGAAGCTTTCTTT. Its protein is CASSLGQVTEAFF.

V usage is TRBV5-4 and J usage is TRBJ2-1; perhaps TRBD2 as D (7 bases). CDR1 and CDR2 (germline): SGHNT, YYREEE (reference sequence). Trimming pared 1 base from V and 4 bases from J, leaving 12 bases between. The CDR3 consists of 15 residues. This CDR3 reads CASSLKGGGYNEQFF. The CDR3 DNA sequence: TGTGCCAGCAGCTTGAAAGGGGGGGGTTACAATGAGCAGTTCTTC.

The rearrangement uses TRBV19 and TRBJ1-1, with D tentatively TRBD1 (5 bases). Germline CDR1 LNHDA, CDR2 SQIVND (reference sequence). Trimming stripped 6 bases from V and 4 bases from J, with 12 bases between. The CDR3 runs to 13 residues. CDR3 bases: TGTGCCAGTAGCCTCGGGGGGGGCACTGAAGCTTTCTTT. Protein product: CASSLGGGTEAFF. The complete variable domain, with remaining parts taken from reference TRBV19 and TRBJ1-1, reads DGGITQSPKYLFRKEGQNVTLSCEQNLNHDAMYWYRQDPGQGLRLIYYSQIVNDFQKGDIAEGYSVSREKKESFPLTVTSAQKNPTAFYLCASSLGGGTEAFFGQGTRLTVV.

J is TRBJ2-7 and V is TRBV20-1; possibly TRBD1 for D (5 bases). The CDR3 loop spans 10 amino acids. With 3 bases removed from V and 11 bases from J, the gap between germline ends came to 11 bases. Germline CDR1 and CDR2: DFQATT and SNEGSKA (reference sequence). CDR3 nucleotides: TGCAGTGCTAGTGAAGTCAGGGAGTACTTC. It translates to CSASEVREYF.

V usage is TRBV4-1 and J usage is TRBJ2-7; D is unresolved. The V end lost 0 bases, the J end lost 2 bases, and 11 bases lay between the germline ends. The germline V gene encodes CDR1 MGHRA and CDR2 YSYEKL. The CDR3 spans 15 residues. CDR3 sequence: CASSQEEAPTYEQYF. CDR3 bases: TGCGCCAGCAGCCAAGAGGAAGCGCCGACCTACGAGCAGTACTTC.

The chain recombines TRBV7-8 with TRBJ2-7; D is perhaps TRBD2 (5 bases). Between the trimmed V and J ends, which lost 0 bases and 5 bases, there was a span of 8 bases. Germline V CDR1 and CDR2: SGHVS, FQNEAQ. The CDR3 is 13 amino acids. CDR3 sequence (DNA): TGTGCCAGCAGCTTAGCGGGAGCCAACGAGCAGTACTTC. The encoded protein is CASSLAGANEQYF.

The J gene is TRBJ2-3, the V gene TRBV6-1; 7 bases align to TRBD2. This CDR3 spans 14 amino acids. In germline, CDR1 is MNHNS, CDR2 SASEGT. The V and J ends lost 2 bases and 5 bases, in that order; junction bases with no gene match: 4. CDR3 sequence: CASSEKRGIDTQYF. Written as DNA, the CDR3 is TGTGCCAGCAGTGAAAAGCGGGGTATAGATACGCAGTATTTT.

CDR3 nucleotide sequence: TGTGCCAGCAGCCCCCTGGACAGCTCAAATCAGCCCCAGCATTTT. Its protein is CASSPLDSSNQPQHF. The V gene is TRBV21-1, the J gene TRBJ1-5; the table's D call of TRBD1 was not tested on the DNA. TRBV21-1 is a pseudogene. The CDR3 covers 15 residues.

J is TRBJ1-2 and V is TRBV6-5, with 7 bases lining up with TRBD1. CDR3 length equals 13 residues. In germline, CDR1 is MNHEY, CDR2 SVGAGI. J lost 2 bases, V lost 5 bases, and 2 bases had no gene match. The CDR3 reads CASSPTGNYGYTF. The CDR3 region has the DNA TGTGCCAGCAGTCCGACAGGGAACTATGGCTACACCTTC.

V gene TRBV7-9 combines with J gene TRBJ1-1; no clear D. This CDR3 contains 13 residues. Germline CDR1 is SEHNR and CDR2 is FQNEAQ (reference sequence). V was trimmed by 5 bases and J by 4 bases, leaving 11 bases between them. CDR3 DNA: TGTGCCAGCAGCCCTGAGGTCGGCACTGAAGCTTTCTTT. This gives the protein CASSPEVGTEAFF.

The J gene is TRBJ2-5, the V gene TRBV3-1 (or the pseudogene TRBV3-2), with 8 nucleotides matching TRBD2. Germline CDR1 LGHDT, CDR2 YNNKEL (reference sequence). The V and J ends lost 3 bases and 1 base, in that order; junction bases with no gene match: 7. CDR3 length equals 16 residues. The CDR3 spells CASSHKAGEIQETQYF. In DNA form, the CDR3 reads TGTGCCAGCAGCCATAAAGCGGGGGAGATCCAAGAGACCCAGTACTTC.

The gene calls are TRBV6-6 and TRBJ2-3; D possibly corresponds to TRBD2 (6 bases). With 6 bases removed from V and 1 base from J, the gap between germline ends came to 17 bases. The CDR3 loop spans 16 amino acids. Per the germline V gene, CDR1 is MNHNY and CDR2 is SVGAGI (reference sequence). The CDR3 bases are TGTGCCAGCAGCGATTTCCGGGACTCACGCACAGATACGCAGTATTTT. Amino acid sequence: CASSDFRDSRTDTQYF.

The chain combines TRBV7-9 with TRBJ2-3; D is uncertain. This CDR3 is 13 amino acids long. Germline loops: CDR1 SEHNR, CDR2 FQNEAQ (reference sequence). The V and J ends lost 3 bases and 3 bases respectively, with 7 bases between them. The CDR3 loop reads CASSFTPTDTQYF. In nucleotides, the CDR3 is TGTGCCAGCAGCTTTACACCAACAGATACGCAGTATTTT.

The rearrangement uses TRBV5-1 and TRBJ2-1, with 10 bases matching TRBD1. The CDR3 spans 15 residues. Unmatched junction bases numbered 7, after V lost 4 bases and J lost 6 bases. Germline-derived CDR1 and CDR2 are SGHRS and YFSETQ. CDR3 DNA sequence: TGCGCCAGCAGCCCCGGACAGGGGGGGAGCAATGAGCAGTTCTTC. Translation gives CASSPGQGGSNEQFF.

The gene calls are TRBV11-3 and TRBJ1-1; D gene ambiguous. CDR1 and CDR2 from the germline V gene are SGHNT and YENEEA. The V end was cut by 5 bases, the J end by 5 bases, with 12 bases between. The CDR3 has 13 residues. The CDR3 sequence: CASSLFTETEAFF. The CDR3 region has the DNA TGTGCCAGCAGCCTATTCACAGAAACTGAAGCTTTCTTT.

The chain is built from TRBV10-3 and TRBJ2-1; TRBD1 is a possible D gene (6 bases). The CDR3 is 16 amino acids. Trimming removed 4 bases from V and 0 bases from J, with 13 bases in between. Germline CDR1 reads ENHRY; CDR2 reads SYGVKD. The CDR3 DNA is TGTGCCATCAGTGCTTCCGACAGGAGCTCCTACAATGAGCAGTTCTTC. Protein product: CAISASDRSSYNEQFF.